The 10 T cell receptor beta chains reported below all come from one sample, sequenced in a study of monozygotic twins with inflammatory bowel disease. Following a re-call of the 5' RACE reads, TCRdb has one entry per CDR3 protein and lacks DNA. The table for this sample gives approximately 160,000 distinct CDR3 sequences. Sequences were obtained from blood. The receptors stem from a human donor with ulcerative colitis or Crohn's disease, or a healthy co-twin of an affected twin (not recorded which).

This chain links TRBV20-1 with TRBJ2-7. This CDR3 spans 14 amino acids. Per the germline V gene, CDR1 is DFQATT and CDR2 is SNEGSKA (reference sequence). CDR3 protein: CSARVRSELYEQYF.

V is TRBV11-2 and J is TRBJ1-1. CDR1 is SGHAT, CDR2 FQNNGV, per germline. The CDR3 runs to 13 residues. This chain's CDR3 is CASSLDLRAEAFF.

The rearrangement joins TRBV20-1 to TRBJ2-6; TCRdb's D call of TRBD1 is untestable without DNA. CDR3 length: 14 residues. In germline, CDR1 is DFQATT, CDR2 SNEGSKA (reference sequence). CDR3 amino acids: CSAPRYSGANVLTF.

The rearrangement links TRBV7-2 to TRBJ2-7; TCRdb selects TRBD1, and the lack of DNA leaves this call unchecked. The CDR3 covers 15 residues. The germline V gene encodes CDR1 SGHTA and CDR2 FQGNSA. The CDR3: CASSISGTGGFEQYF.

The chain recombines TRBV19 with TRBJ2-7; TCRdb picks TRBD1, but there is no DNA to check that call. Germline assignment: CDR1 LNHDA and CDR2 SQIVND (reference sequence). This CDR3 spans 17 amino acids. The CDR3 loop reads CASSMRTGGARFNEQYF.

The rearrangement joins TRBV29-1 to TRBJ2-1; TCRdb calls TRBD2, which cannot be checked without DNA. There are 14 residues in the CDR3. Germline assignment: CDR1 SQVTM and CDR2 ANQGSEA. The CDR3 spells CSVGSGSSYNEQFF.

This CDR3 reads CASSLGAGLRNQPQHF. The chain employs TRBV11-2 and TRBJ1-5; TCRdb gives TRBD1 as the D gene, but with no DNA this cannot be confirmed. The CDR3 extends over 16 amino acids. From germline, CDR1 is SGHAT and CDR2 FQNNGV.

J is TRBJ1-1 and V is TRBV20-1; TCRdb's assignment of TRBD1 cannot be checked, as there is no DNA. CDR3 length: 13 residues. Germline values: CDR1 DFQATT, CDR2 SNEGSKA (reference sequence). The CDR3 spells CSALTVPNTEAFF.

CDR3 residues: CASSLRLANNEQFF. This chain uses TRBV12-3 or TRBV12-4 with TRBJ2-1; lacking DNA, the TRBD2 call made by TCRdb goes unchecked. The CDR3 consists of 14 residues.

The J gene is TRBJ1-2, the V gene TRBV2; TCRdb picks TRBD1, but there is no DNA to check that call. The germline CDR1 and CDR2 sequences are SNHLY and FYNNEI. CDR3 length equals 13 residues. The CDR3 sequence: CASRTEGAGGYTF.